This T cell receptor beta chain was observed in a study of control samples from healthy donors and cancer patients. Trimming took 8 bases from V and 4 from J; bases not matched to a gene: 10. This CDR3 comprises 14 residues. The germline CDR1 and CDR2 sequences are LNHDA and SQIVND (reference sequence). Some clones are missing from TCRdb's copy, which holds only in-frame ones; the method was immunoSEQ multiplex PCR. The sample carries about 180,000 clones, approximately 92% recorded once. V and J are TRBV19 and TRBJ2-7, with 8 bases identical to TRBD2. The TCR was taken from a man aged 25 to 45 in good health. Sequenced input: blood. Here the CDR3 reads CASSLSGVSYEQYF. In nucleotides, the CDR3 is TGTGCCAGTTCGCTTAGCGGGGTTTCTTACGAGCAGTACTTC.